The next 15 T cell receptor beta chains were all read from a single sample in a study of blood T cell repertoires in COVID-19. Here immunoSEQ multiplex PCR was the method, and the copy in TCRdb shows in-frame clones only, minus some. The top ten clones hold around 7.5% of a sample with 300,000 to 400,000 clones, around nine tenths of them seen once. Material for sequencing was peripheral blood. These TCRs come from a woman aged 55-70 years with COVID-19, enrolled during active disease.

The chain recombines TRBV4-3 with TRBJ1-2, with a tentative D call TRBD1 (6 bases). V was trimmed by 1 base and J by 8 bases, leaving 14 bases between them. This CDR3 is 14 amino acids long. Germline-derived CDR1 and CDR2 are LGHNA and YSLEER. The CDR3 nucleotides read TGCGCCAGCAGCCAAGTTATAGGGGGTGGCGGCTACACCTTC. Its protein product is CASSQVIGGGGYTF.

The chain employs TRBV7-9 and TRBJ2-7, with 11 bases fitting TRBD2. The CDR3 is 16 residues long. Germline V gene lookup returns CDR1 SEHNR and CDR2 FQNEAQ (reference sequence). The V gene end was trimmed by 5 bases and the J gene end by 1 base; junction bases not matched to a gene: 7. Written as DNA, the CDR3 is TGTGCCAGCAGCCTGCCTACTAGCGGGGGATCCTACGAGCAGTACTTC. As protein: CASSLPTSGGSYEQYF.

The rearrangement joins TRBV7-7 to TRBJ2-3; 8 nucleotides line up with TRBD1. Unmatched junction bases numbered 0, after V lost 1 base and J lost 6 bases. There are 13 residues in the CDR3. Germline loops: CDR1 SSHAT, CDR2 FNYEAQ (reference sequence). In DNA, the CDR3 is TGTGCCAGCAGCTTAGGACAGGGGGATACGCAGTATTTT. Protein sequence: CASSLGQGDTQYF. The full variable domain, rest sourced from reference TRBV7-7 and TRBJ2-3, is GAGVSQSPRYKVTKRGQDVTLRCDPISSHATLYWYQQALGQGPEFLTYFNYEAQPDKSGLPSDRFSAERPEGSISTLTIQRTEQRDSAMYRCASSLGQGDTQYFGPGTRLTVL.

This chain joins TRBV4-2 and TRBJ2-3; D is possibly TRBD2 (6 bases). V was pared by 1 base and J by 2 bases, with 10 bases between. Per the germline V gene, CDR1 is LGHNA and CDR2 is YNFKEQ. This CDR3 is built from 15 residues. DNA of the CDR3: TGTGCCAGCAGCCAAGGGGGACTCTACACAGATACGCAGTATTTT. This translates into CASSQGGLYTDTQYF.

V usage is TRBV25-1 and J usage is TRBJ1-3, with TRBD1 matching 8 bases. V lost 2 bases to trimming and J lost 5 bases; unmatched junction nucleotides: 8. The CDR3 runs 16 residues. Germline-derived CDR1 and CDR2 are MGHDK and SYGVNS. CDR3 region: CASSENYRGDRNTIYF. The CDR3 region has the DNA TGTGCCAGCAGTGAAAATTACAGGGGGGACAGAAACACCATATATTTT.

The V gene is TRBV7-9, the J gene TRBJ1-4; 7 nucleotides match TRBD1. V was pared by 1 base and J by 2 bases, with 4 bases of the junction left unmatched. The germline CDR1 and CDR2 sequences are SEHNR and FQNEAQ (reference sequence). The CDR3 runs to 16 residues. The CDR3 spells CASSLGETGTNEKLFF. CDR3 coding DNA: TGTGCCAGCAGCTTAGGGGAGACAGGGACTAATGAAAAACTGTTTTTT.

The chain uses TRBV27 and TRBJ2-7; maybe TRBD2 (5 bases). The CDR3 contains 15 residues. CDR1 and CDR2 from the germline V gene are MNHEY and SMNVEV (reference sequence). V lost 5 bases and J 0 bases, leaving 14 bases between the germline ends. The CDR3 DNA sequence: TGTGCCAGCAGTGGCGTGTTAGGGAGCTCCTACGAGCAGTACTTC. As protein: CASSGVLGSSYEQYF.

This clone was seen a few times. The genes are TRBV18 and TRBJ1-2; D is possibly TRBD1 (5 bases). The ends were cut back, 2 bases at V and 3 bases at J, with 13 bases in the middle. Per germline, CDR1 KGHSH and CDR2 LQKENI. The CDR3 is 15 amino acids. The CDR3 bases are TGTGCCAGCTCACCAAGCCTGGGGGGAGACTATGGCTACACCTTC. The encoded protein is CASSPSLGGDYGYTF.

This sequence joins TRBV18 and TRBJ2-5; 7 bases are shared with TRBD1. The length of the CDR3 is 15 residues. From germline, CDR1 is KGHSH and CDR2 LQKENI. V was clipped by 0 bases and J by 5 bases; unmatched bases: 6. The CDR3: CASSPPNRGGETQYF. The DNA of the CDR3 is TGTGCCAGCTCACCACCGAACAGGGGCGGCGAGACCCAGTACTTC.

V gene TRBV18 combines with J gene TRBJ2-1, with TRBD1 matching over 9 bases. The CDR3 totals 16 residues. J lost 11 bases, V lost 3 bases, and 14 bases had no gene match. Germline V gene lookup returns CDR1 KGHSH and CDR2 LQKENI. The CDR3 loop is CASSPTRTGEGRQQFF. CDR3 DNA sequence: TGTGCCAGCTCACCTACCCGGACAGGGGAAGGGAGGCAGCAGTTCTTC.

The CDR3 nucleotides are TGTGCCAGCAGCCCACCGGGCAGGGGATTCGGTGGCACAGATACGCAGTATTTT. It translates to CASSPPGRGFGGTDTQYF. The chain has TRBV13 and TRBJ2-3; possibly TRBD1 for D (6 bases). The V end lost 5 bases, the J end lost 1 base, and 22 bases lay between the germline ends. There are 18 residues in the CDR3. Germline CDR1 reads PRHDT; CDR2 reads FYEKMQ (reference sequence). Full variable domain (outside the CDR3, taken from reference TRBV13 and TRBJ2-3): AAGVIQSPRHLIKEKRETATLKCYPIPRHDTVYWYQQGPGQDPQFLISFYEKMQSDKGSIPDRFSAQQFSDYHSELNMSSLELGDSALYFCASSPPGRGFGGTDTQYFGPGTRLTVL.

The table lists this clone with a few counts. Other DNA sequences in the sample encode the same CDR3. The chain links TRBV3-1 (or the pseudogene TRBV3-2) to TRBJ1-1, with TRBD1 matching 7 bases. Germline trimming cut 2 bases from V and 4 bases from J; bases unmatched to any gene: 1. Germline CDR1 reads LGHDT; CDR2 reads YNNKEL (reference sequence). The CDR3 runs 13 residues. CDR3 bases: TGTGCCAGCAGCCAACAGGGGGGCACTGAAGCTTTCTTT. Translation: CASSQQGGTEAFF.

With regard to this clone: Other DNA sequences in the sample encode the same CDR3. The V call is TRBV5-1, the J call TRBJ2-3; no definite D call. Trimming removed 3 bases at V and 1 base at J, with 6 bases between. The CDR3 totals 13 residues. Germline CDR1 reads SGHRS; CDR2 reads YFSETQ. The CDR3 reads CASSSQGTDTQYF. The CDR3 region has the DNA TGCGCCAGCAGCTCCCAGGGCACAGATACGCAGTATTTT.

This chain joins TRBV10-3 and TRBJ2-7, with 12 positions matching TRBD2. CDR3 length equals 15 residues. Losses at the gene ends were 6 bases for V and 7 bases for J; bases not matched to a gene: 10. From germline, CDR1 is ENHRY and CDR2 SYGVKD. The CDR3 region has the DNA TGTGCCATCAGCGTCTTTTCTAGCGGGGGGGCGGAGCAGTACTTC. It yields the protein CAISVFSSGGAEQYF.

This rearrangement joins TRBV19 to TRBJ2-7; D ambiguous. There are 14 residues in the CDR3. The V gene lost 7 bases and the J gene lost 0 bases, with 13 bases spanning the gap. CDR1 and CDR2 (germline): LNHDA, SQIVND (reference sequence). CDR3 sequence: CASTPTLSSYEQYF. The CDR3 nucleotides read TGTGCCAGTACTCCGACATTGAGCTCCTACGAGCAGTACTTC.